This T cell receptor (beta chain) was obtained from a study of blood T cell repertoires in COVID-19. The overall study: Sources were T cells, B-cell-depleted T cells, or PBMCs; the material itself was cDNA or gDNA.

The CDR3 runs to 15 residues. Germline loops: CDR1 SGHKS, CDR2 YYEKEE (reference sequence). Trimming cost V 4 bases and J 5 bases; bases outside gene matches: 10. The data were produced by immunoSEQ multiplex PCR, yet TCRdb's version contains in-frame clones alone and is incomplete. The profile covers 120,000 or so clones, with around nine tenths appearing a single time and approximately 2% taken by the ten largest. V gene TRBV5-5 combines with J gene TRBJ2-3; 7 positions agree with TRBD1. The TCR was taken from a woman aged 45 to 65 with acute or convalescent COVID-19. The sequencing sample was made of peripheral blood. The CDR3 loop reads CASSELDRVEDTQYF. DNA for the CDR3: TGTGCCAGCAGCGAACTTGACAGGGTTGAAGATACGCAGTATTTT.